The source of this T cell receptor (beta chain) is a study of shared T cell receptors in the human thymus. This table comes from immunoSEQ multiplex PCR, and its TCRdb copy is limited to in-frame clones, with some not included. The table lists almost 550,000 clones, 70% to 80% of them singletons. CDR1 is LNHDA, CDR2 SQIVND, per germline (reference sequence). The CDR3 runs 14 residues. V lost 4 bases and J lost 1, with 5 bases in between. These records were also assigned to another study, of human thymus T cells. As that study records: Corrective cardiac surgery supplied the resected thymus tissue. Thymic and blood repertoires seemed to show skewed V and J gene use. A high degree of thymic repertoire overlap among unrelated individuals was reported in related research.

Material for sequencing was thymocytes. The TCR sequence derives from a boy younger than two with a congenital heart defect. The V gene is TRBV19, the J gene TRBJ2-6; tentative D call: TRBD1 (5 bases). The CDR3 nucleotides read TGTGCCAGTAGTACAGGGTCTGGGGCCAACGTCCTGACTTTC. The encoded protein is CASSTGSGANVLTF.